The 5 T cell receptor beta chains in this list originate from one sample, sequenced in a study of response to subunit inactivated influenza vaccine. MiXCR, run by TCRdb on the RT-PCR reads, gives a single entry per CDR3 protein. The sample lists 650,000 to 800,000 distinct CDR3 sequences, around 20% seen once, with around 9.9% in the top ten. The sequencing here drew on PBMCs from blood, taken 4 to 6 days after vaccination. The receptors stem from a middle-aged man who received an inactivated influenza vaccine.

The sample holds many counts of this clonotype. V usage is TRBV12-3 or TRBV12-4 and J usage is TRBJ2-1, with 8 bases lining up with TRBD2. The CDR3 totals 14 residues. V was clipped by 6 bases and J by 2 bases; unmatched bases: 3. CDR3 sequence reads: CASRSSGAYNEQFF. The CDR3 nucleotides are TGTGCCAGCAGGAGTAGCGGGGCCTACAATGAGCAGTTCTTC.

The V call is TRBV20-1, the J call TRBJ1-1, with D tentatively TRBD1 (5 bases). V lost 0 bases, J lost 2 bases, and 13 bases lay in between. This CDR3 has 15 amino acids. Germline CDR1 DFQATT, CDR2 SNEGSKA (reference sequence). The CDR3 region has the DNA TGCAGTGCTAGAGATCCTCGTGGGGGAAACACTGAAGCTTTCTTT. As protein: CSARDPRGGNTEAFF.

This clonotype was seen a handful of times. The DNA of the CDR3 is TGTGCCAGCAGCTTAAACCAGCGGGAGCAGTACTTC. Its protein is CASSLNQREQYF. V gene TRBV7-6 combines with J gene TRBJ2-7; a possible D gene is TRBD2 (5 bases). The CDR3 is 12 amino acids. The ends were cut back, 2 bases at V and 7 bases at J, with 9 bases in the middle. Germline-derived CDR1 and CDR2 are SGHVS and FNYEAQ. The whole variable domain, remainder taken from reference TRBV7-6 and TRBJ2-7, is GAGVSQSPRYKVTKRGQDVALRCDPISGHVSLYWYRQALGQGPEFLTYFNYEAQQDKSGLPNDRFSAERPEGSISTLTIQRTEQRDSAMYRCASSLNQREQYFGPGTRLTVT.

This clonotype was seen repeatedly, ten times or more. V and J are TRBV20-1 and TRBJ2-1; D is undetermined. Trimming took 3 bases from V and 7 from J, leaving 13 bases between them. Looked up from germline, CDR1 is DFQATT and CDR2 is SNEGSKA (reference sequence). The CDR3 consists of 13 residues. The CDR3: CSASPTLSNEQFF. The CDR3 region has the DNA TGCAGTGCTAGCCCAACCCTAAGTAATGAGCAGTTCTTC.

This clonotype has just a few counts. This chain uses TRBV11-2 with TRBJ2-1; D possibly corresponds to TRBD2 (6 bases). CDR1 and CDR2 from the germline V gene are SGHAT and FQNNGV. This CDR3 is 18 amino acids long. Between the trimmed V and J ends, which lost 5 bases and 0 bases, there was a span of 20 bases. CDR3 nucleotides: TGTGCCAGCAGCCCCCGCGGGGTGGGGATCGGCTCCTACAATGAGCAGTTCTTC. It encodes CASSPRGVGIGSYNEQFF.